This T cell receptor (beta chain) was obtained from a study of CD8+ T cells in alopecia areata. General study results and limits: With tofacitinib ongoing, many expanded lesional clones persisted in both scalp and blood. In scalp, tofacitinib significantly decreased clonality and expanded CD8+ clones among the top 100. Across lesional scalp, and particularly alopecia totalis/universalis, clonality surpassed that of normal scalp.

Remarks on this clone: Its matching antigen is unknown.

Treatment meaning: oral pan-JAK inhibitor, 5-10 mg twice daily. After isolation, RNA underwent reverse transcription to generate cDNA as the sequencing template. Sequencing used immunoSEQ multiplex PCR; TCRdb keeps in-frame clones, though not all of them. The table lists around 97,000 clones, around 84% of them singletons. The V and J ends lost 5 bases and 7 bases respectively, with 12 bases between them. CDR3 length: 13 residues. Germline CDR1 reads SEHNR; CDR2 reads FQNEAQ (reference sequence). The receptor was derived from a human donor with alopecia areata. The chain employs TRBV7-9 and TRBJ2-1, with no clear D. The sequences come from CD8+ T cells sorted from blood, collected between weeks 30 and 35, from a patient treated with tofacitinib. CDR3 region: CASSASSKNEQFF. CDR3 coding DNA: TGTGCCAGCAGCGCGTCTAGTAAGAATGAGCAGTTCTTC. Based on the CDR3 plus reference TRBV7-9 and TRBJ2-1, the full variable domain is DTGVSQNPRHKITKRGQNVTFRCDPISEHNRLYWYRQTLGQGPEFLTYFQNEAQLEKSRLLSDRFSAERPKGSFSTLEIQRTEQGDSAMYLCASSASSKNEQFFGPGTRLTVL.